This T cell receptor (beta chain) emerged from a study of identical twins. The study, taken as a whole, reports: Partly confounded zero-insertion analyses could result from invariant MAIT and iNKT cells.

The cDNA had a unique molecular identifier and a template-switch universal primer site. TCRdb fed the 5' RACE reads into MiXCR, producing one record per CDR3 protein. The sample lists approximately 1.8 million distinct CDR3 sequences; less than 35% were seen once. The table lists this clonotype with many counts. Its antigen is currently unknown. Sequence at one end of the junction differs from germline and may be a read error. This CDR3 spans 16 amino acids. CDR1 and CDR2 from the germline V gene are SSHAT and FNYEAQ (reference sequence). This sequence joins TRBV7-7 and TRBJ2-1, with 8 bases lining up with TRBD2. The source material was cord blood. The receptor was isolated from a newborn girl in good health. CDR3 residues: CASSLGAGVSYNEQFF. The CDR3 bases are TGTGCTAGCAGCTTAGGAGCGGGAGTCTCCTACAATGAGCAGTTCTTC.